This T cell receptor (beta chain) was sequenced for a study of cytomegalovirus exposure and HLA in healthy donors. This CDR3 is 17 amino acids long. Germline V gene lookup returns CDR1 MDHEN and CDR2 SYDVKM. Points on this clone: One junction end does not reproduce the germline sequence, and a read error may be involved.

Primers: 60 Vbeta forward and 13 Jbeta reverse. Profiling relied on immunoSEQ multiplex PCR, and the TCRdb table lists in-frame clones only, not all of them. The sample carries roughly 180,000 clones, 70% to 85% recorded once. The sequence was collected from a woman aged 60-75 years in good health and CMV-seropositive. V usage is TRBV28 and J usage is TRBJ2-4; D remains ambiguous. The sample was PBMCs. The CDR3 DNA reads TGTGCCAGCAGTTTATCATTGGTGGCTGTAACCAAAAACAGTCAGTACTTC. This encodes CASSLSLVAVTKNSQYF.